This T cell receptor (beta chain) was obtained from a study of shared clonotypes between healthy human individuals. The authors split each subset's genomic DNA evenly across several immunoSEQ plates. The data were produced by immunoSEQ multiplex PCR, yet TCRdb's version contains in-frame clones alone and is incomplete. The sample lists 490,000 or so clones, approximately 80% occurring once. CDR3 length: 14 residues. Germline V gene sequence: CDR1 KGHSH, CDR2 LQKENI. V dropped 6 bases and J dropped 2 bases, with 14 bases sitting between them. The sequenced sample was PBMCs. This chain joins TRBV18 and TRBJ2-7; D remains unclear. The source is a woman aged 40 to 50 in good health. Some clones in this sample may be carry-over from other donors' samples. The CDR3 coding sequence is TGTGCCAGCTCCGGACCGGGCGCTACCTACGAGCAGTACTTC. Its protein product is CASSGPGATYEQYF.